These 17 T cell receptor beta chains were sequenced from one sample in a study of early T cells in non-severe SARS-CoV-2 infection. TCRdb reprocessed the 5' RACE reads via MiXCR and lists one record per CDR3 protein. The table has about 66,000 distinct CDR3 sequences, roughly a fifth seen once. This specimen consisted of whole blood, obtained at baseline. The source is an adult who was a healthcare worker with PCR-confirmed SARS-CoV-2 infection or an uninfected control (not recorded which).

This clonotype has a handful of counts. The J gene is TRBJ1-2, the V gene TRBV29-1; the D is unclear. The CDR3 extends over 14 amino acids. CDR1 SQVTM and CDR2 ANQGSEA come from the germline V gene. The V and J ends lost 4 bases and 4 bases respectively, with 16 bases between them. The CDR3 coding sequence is TGCAGCGTTGCACGGCAGAAGGTTACCTATGGCTACACCTTC. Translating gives CSVARQKVTYGYTF.

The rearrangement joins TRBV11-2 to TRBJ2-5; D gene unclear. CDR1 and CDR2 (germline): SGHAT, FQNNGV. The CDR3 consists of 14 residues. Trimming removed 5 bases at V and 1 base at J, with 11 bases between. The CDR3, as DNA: TGTGCCAGCAGCCCTTGGCGCGCCCAAGAGACCCAGTACTTC. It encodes CASSPWRAQETQYF.

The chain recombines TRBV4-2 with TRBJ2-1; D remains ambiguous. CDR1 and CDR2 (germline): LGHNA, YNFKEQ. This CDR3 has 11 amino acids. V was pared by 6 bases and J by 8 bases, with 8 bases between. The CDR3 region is CASRVGDEQFF. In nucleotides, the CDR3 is TGTGCCAGCAGAGTAGGAGATGAGCAGTTCTTC.

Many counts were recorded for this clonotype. CDR3 nucleotide sequence: TGTGCCAGCAGTCTACCCGCGTCCACCGGGGAGCTGTTTTTT. Encoded protein: CASSLPASTGELFF. The V and J genes are TRBV6-6 and TRBJ2-2, with D hard to call. This CDR3 has 14 residues. Germline V CDR1 and CDR2: MNHNY, SVGAGI (reference sequence). V was pared by 5 bases and J by 4 bases, with 11 bases between.

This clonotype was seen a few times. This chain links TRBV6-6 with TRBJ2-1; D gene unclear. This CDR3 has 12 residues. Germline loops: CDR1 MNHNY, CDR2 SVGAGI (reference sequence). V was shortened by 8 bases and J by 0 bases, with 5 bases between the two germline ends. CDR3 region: CASQSSYNEQFF. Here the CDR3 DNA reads TGTGCCAGCCAAAGCTCCTACAATGAGCAGTTCTTC.

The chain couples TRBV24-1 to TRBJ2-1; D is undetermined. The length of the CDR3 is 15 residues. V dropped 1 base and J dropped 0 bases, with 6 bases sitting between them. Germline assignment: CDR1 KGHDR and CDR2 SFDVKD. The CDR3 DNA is TGTGCCACCAGTGATTTTTCCCCCTCCTACAATGAGCAGTTCTTC. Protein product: CATSDFSPSYNEQFF.

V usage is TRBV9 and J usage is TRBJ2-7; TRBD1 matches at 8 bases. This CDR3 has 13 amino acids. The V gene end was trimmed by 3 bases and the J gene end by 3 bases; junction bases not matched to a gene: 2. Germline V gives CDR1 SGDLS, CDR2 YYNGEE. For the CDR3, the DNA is TGTGCCAGCAGCGCCACAGGGGGCTACGAGCAGTACTTC. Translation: CASSATGGYEQYF.

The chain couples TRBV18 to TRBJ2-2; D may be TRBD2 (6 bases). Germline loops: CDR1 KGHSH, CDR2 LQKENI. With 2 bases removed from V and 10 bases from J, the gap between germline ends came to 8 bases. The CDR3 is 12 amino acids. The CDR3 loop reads CASSPGGAELFF. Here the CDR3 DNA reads TGTGCCAGCTCACCAGGAGGGGCGGAGCTGTTTTTT.

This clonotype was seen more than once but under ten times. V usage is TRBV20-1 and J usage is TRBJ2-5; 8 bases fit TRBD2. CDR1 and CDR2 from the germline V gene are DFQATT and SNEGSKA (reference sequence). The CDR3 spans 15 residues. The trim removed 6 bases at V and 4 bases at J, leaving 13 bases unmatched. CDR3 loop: CSAPGGQGGGETQYF. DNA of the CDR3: TGCAGTGCCCCGGGGGGGCAGGGAGGAGGAGAGACCCAGTACTTC.

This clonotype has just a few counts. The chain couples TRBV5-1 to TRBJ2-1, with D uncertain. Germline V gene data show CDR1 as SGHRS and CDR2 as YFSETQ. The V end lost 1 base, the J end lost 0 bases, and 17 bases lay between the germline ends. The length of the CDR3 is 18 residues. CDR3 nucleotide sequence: TGCGCCAGCAGCTTGCCCCCCCCACAGAGAAGCTCCTACAATGAGCAGTTCTTC. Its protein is CASSLPPPQRSSYNEQFF.

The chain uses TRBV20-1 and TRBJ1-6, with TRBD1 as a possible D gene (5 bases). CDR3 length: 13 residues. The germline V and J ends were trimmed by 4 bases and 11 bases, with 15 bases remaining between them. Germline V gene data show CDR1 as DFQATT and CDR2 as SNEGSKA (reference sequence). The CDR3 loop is CSATTPEGPPLHF. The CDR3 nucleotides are TGCAGTGCTACTACTCCGGAGGGGCCACCCCTCCACTTT.

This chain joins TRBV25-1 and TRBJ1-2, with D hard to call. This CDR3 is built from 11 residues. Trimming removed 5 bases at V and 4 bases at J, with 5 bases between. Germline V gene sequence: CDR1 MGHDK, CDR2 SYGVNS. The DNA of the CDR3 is TGTGCCAGCAGTTCAGTCTATGGCTACACCTTC. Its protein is CASSSVYGYTF.

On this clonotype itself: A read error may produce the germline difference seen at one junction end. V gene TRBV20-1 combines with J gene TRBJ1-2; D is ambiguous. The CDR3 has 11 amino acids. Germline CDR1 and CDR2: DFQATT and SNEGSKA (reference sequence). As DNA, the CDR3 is TGCAGTGCTCGGGGAAGGACGGCCTCCTTCTTC. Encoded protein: CSARGRTASFF.

CDR3 sequence reads: CASSLKGAEGYTF. Written as DNA, the CDR3 is TGTGCCAGCAGTTTAAAGGGGGCGGAAGGCTACACCTTC. This chain connects TRBV12-3 or TRBV12-4 to TRBJ1-2; 7 positions agree with TRBD1. The CDR3 length is 13 residues. Trimming took 2 bases from V and 8 from J; bases not matched to a gene: 5.

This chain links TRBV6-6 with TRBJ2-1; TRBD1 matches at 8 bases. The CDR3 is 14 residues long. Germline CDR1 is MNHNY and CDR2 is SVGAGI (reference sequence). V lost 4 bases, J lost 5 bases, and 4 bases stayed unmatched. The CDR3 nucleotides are TGTGCCAGCAGTTCCGGGACAGGTAACAATGAGCAGTTCTTC. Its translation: CASSSGTGNNEQFF.

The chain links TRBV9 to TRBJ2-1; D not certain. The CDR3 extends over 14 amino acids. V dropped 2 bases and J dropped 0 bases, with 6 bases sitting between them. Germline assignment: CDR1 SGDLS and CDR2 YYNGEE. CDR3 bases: TGTGCCAGCAGCGTGGAGAGCTCCTACAATGAGCAGTTCTTC. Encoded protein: CASSVESSYNEQFF.

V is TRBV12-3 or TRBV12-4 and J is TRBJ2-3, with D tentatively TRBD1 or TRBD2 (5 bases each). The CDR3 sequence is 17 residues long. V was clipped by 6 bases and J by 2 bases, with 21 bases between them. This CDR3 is CASSSQGRGLFTDTQYF. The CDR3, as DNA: TGTGCCAGCAGCTCCCAGGGTCGGGGCCTGTTCACAGATACGCAGTATTTT.